Sequencing of this TCR beta chain was carried out in a study of cytomegalovirus exposure and HLA in healthy donors. Study-level findings and limits: Previously analyzed data showed that most TCR beta V segments were productive at a frequency of about 90% or about 30%.

Concerning this clone: Its antigen remains unknown.

PCR amplification relied on 60 Vbeta primers (plus 13 Jbeta primers). The data were produced by immunoSEQ multiplex PCR, yet TCRdb's version contains in-frame clones alone and is incomplete. Of 200,000 or so clones listed, 65% to 85% were seen once; the top ten hold roughly 0.098%. Germline V gene sequence: CDR1 LGHNA, CDR2 YSLEER. The CDR3 totals 15 residues. V was pared by 2 bases and J by 6 bases, with 5 bases of the junction left unmatched. Specimen: PBMCs. The rearrangement joins TRBV4-3 to TRBJ1-2; TRBD1 agrees at 11 bases. This TCR came from a boy aged 2-9 years in good health and CMV-seronegative. CDR3 sequence reads: CASSQYPDRGHGYTF. CDR3 bases: TGCGCCAGCAGCCAATACCCGGACAGGGGGCATGGCTACACCTTC.